Listed below are T cell receptor beta chains from one sample, sequenced in a study of blood T cell repertoires in COVID-19. Measured with immunoSEQ multiplex PCR; TCRdb has only the in-frame clones, and not every one. The sample lists some 150,000 clones, more than 60% occurring once. What was sequenced was peripheral blood. The receptors derive from a woman aged 50 to 60 with active or convalescent COVID-19. Each CDR3 is given with its conserved first and last residue. The D gene is left open where the match is weak. Some rows have no size entry. The others give once, few or many, or a class for an expanded clone.

TRBV6-6	.	TRBD1	TRBJ2-7	TGTGCCAGCAGTTACGACAGGGCCTCCTACGAGCAGTACTTC	CASSYDRASYEQYF
TRBV7-6	few	TRBD2	TRBJ2-1	TGTGCCAGCAGCTTAGACGCGCGCGGGGGGTCCTACAATGAGCAGTTCTTC	CASSLDARGGSYNEQFF
TRBV11-3	.	.	TRBJ1-5	TGTGCCAGCAGCTTAGAAGGGGCCGACCGCAATCAGCCCCAGCATTTT	CASSLEGADRNQPQHF
TRBV4-2	.	.	TRBJ1-6	TGTGCCAGCAGCCAAGCTCAGATGAATTCACCCCTCCACTTT	CASSQAQMNSPLHF
TRBV4-2	.	TRBD1	TRBJ1-2	TGTGCCAGCAGCCAGGATGACAGGGCTGGTCATGGCTACACCTTC	CASSQDDRAGHGYTF
TRBV9	.	.	TRBJ2-2	TGTGCCAGCAGCGTAGAGGCAGGCAACACCGGGGAGCTGTTTTTT	CASSVEAGNTGELFF
TRBV9	.	.	TRBJ2-7	TGTGCCAGCAGCGTAGGGGGACACAGCTCCTACGAGCAGTACTTC	CASSVGGHSSYEQYF
TRBV4-3	few	TRBD1	TRBJ1-2	TGCGCCAGCAGCCAAGATCCCGGGACAGGGGTTGGAGGCTACACCTTC	CASSQDPGTGVGGYTF
TRBV3-1/TRBV3-2	.	TRBD1	TRBJ2-5	TGTGCCAGCAGCCAGTCGACAGGGTTGGAGACCCAGTACTTC	CASSQSTGLETQYF
TRBV2	few	TRBD1	TRBJ2-7	TGTGCCAGCAGGGGGAGGACAGGGCCTCCCTACGAGCAGTACTTC	CASRGRTGPPYEQYF
TRBV18	once	TRBD1	TRBJ1-3	TGTGCCAGCTCACCAGGGACAGGGGGAACTGGAAACACCATATATTTT	CASSPGTGGTGNTIYF
TRBV7-3	.	TRBD2	TRBJ2-3	TGTGCCAGCAGCTTAGTAGCGGGGGCAGATACGCAGTATTTT	CASSLVAGADTQYF
TRBV30	.	.	TRBJ2-7	TGTGCCTGGAGTGGTAGCAGAAACTACGAGCAGTACTTC	CAWSGSRNYEQYF
TRBV27	once	.	TRBJ1-5	TGTGCCAGCAGTTTTAGCGGGGAACAGGGTAGCAATCAGCCCCAGCATTTT	CASSFSGEQGSNQPQHF
TRBV19	.	.	TRBJ2-2	TGTGCCAGTATTTTGACAGGCACCGGGGAGCTGTTTTTT	CASILTGTGELFF
TRBV6-2/TRBV6-3	.	.	TRBJ2-1	TGTGCCAGCAGTTGGGAAGGCGGGGCCTACAATGAGCAGTTCTTC	CASSWEGGAYNEQFF
TRBV6-6	once	TRBD1	TRBJ1-1	TGTGCCAGCATCCAGATAGCCCAGGGGGCGCGGACTGAAGCTTTCTTT	CASIQIAQGARTEAFF
TRBV19	.	TRBD2	TRBJ2-3	TGTGCCAGTAGGTCTCTAGCGGGGGGGCGGACAGATACGCAGTATTTT	CASRSLAGGRTDTQYF
TRBV28	few	.	TRBJ1-1	TGTGCCAGCAGCGTAGGGGACATGAACACTGAAGCTTTCTTT	CASSVGDMNTEAFF
TRBV7-2	.	TRBD1	TRBJ1-5	TGTGCCAGCAGCTTGGACAGGCGCTTCAATCAGCCCCAGCATTTT	CASSLDRRFNQPQHF
TRBV2	few	TRBD2	TRBJ2-1	TGTGCCAGCAAAGCCAGCGGGGGTCCAGATGAGCAGTTCTTC	CASKASGGPDEQFF
TRBV6-2/TRBV6-3	.	TRBD2	TRBJ2-1	TGTGCCAGCAGCGCCATGGGGACTAGCGGGGGAGGCTCCTACAATGAGCAGTTCTTC	CASSAMGTSGGGSYNEQFF
TRBV29-1	.	TRBD1	TRBJ1-2	TGCAGCGCCGGTCGTCCGGGACAGGGTATTGGTGGCTACACCTTC	CSAGRPGQGIGGYTF
TRBV7-2	.	TRBD1	TRBJ1-1	TGTGCCAGCAGCCCCAGGGGGACTGAAGCTTTCTTT	CASSPRGTEAFF